The 7 T cell receptor beta chains given below trace back to one sample, sequenced in a study of T cell clonotyping in hematopoietic cell transplantation. Produced via immunoSEQ multiplex PCR; TCRdb's table is partial and in-frame only. The table lists approximately 17,000 clones, approximately 74% of them singletons. The sequenced material came from peripheral blood mononuclear cells. The receptors stem from a woman aged 55-70 years in good health. Some clones in this sample may be carry-over from other donors' samples.

This rearrangement joins TRBV6-6 to TRBJ1-5; 8 bases map to TRBD1. Trimming took 6 bases from V and 4 from J; bases not matched to a gene: 2. The CDR3 sequence is 13 residues long. From germline, CDR1 is MNHNY and CDR2 SVGAGI (reference sequence). The CDR3 here is CASSWTGNQPQHF. The CDR3 nucleotides read TGTGCCAGCAGCTGGACAGGGAATCAGCCCCAGCATTTT.

J is TRBJ2-1 and V is TRBV6-6; D is ambiguous. Germline V gene sequence: CDR1 MNHNY, CDR2 SVGAGI (reference sequence). Trimming took off 4 bases at V and 8 bases at J, with 15 bases between the two ends. The CDR3 spans 14 residues. The CDR3 nucleotides are TGTGCCAGCAGTTCCCAACTTCAGAAGGATGAGCAGTTCTTC. Translation gives CASSSQLQKDEQFF.

The rearrangement uses TRBV4-1 and TRBJ1-5; TRBD1 might be the D (5 bases). The CDR3 is 14 residues long. Deletions cut 1 base from V and 6 bases from J, with 10 bases between. Germline CDR1 reads MGHRA; CDR2 reads YSYEKL. The CDR3 nucleotides read TGCGCCAGCAGCCAAGGGGGGGATCGTCAGCCCCAGCATTTT. This gives the protein CASSQGGDRQPQHF.

The genes are TRBV5-4 and TRBJ1-6; the match to TRBD1 covers 9 bases. The CDR3 contains 16 residues. Trimming took 4 bases from V and 5 from J; bases not matched to a gene: 7. The germline V gene has CDR1 SGHNT and CDR2 YYREEE (reference sequence). Here the CDR3 reads CASSQGQGRHNSPLHF. Here the CDR3 DNA reads TGTGCCAGCAGCCAGGGACAGGGTCGACATAATTCACCCCTCCACTTT.

The chain joins TRBV7-3 to TRBJ1-2; D remains ambiguous. CDR3 length: 15 residues. Germline V gene data show CDR1 as SGHTA and CDR2 as FQGTGA. With 1 base removed from V and 13 bases from J, the gap between germline ends came to 22 bases. The CDR3 loop is CASSLMSTDLTAFTF. The DNA of the CDR3 is TGTGCCAGCAGCTTAATGTCGACGGACTTAACGGCTTTCACCTTC.

Turning to this clone: An end of the junction differs from the germline gene, which may be a read error. The genes are TRBV30 and TRBJ1-2; 8 bases map to TRBD1. The CDR3 has 15 amino acids. Germline assignment: CDR1 GTSNPN and CDR2 SVGIG (reference sequence). Here the CDR3 DNA reads TGTGCCTGGAGTCGTTCAGGGGGCTGGGACTATGGCTGCACCTTC. Protein product: CAWSRSGGWDYGCTF.

The J gene is TRBJ1-1, the V gene TRBV21-1. TRBV21-1 is designated a pseudogene. The length of the CDR3 is 13 residues. The CDR3 sequence is CASSKVREGEAFF. The CDR3 DNA sequence: TGTGCCAGCAGCAAAGTCAGGGAGGGTGAAGCTTTCTTT.